What follows are 7 T cell receptor beta chains derived from one specimen sequenced in a study of beta chain features in type 1 diabetes. Broader study findings: Moderate but significant shortening of TCRB CDR3s was recorded in all four CD4+ subsets from Type 1 diabetes patients.

cDNA synthesis used the whole RNA isolate, giving expressed TCRB sequences. Clones were sequenced by immunoSEQ multiplex PCR, and TCRdb holds only the in-frame ones, with some missing. The sample carries around 56,000 clones, around 56% recorded once. Antigens for these TCRs are unknown. Sequencing was performed on Tregs from blood. The receptors were gathered from a woman aged 40 to 55 with type 1 diabetes.

The rearrangement joins TRBV5-4 to TRBJ2-7; possible D gene TRBD1, 5 bases. Deletions cut 4 bases from V and 4 bases from J, with 15 bases between. This CDR3 spans 14 amino acids. CDR1 is SGHNT and CDR2 is YYREEE in the germline V gene (reference sequence). CDR3: CASSPGLLGYEQYF. DNA of the CDR3: TGTGCCAGCAGCCCAGGGTTGCTAGGGTACGAGCAGTACTTC. Full variable domain (outside the CDR3, taken from reference TRBV5-4 and TRBJ2-7): ETGVTQSPTHLIKTRGQQVTLRCSSQSGHNTVSWYQQALGQGPQFIFQYYREEENGRGNFPPRFSGLQFPNYSSELNVNALELDDSALYLCASSPGLLGYEQYFGPGTRLTVT.

This clone is labeled medium-sized. The chain links TRBV10-3 to TRBJ1-6; 7 bases line up with TRBD1. In germline, CDR1 is ENHRY, CDR2 SYGVKD. V gave up 6 bases and J gave up 5 bases; unmatched junction bases: 1. The length of the CDR3 is 13 residues. CDR3 coding DNA: TGTGCCATCAGAGGGACAGATAATTCACCCCTCCACTTT. Residues: CAIRGTDNSPLHF.

This clone occurred a few times. The chain links TRBV7-2 to TRBJ1-2; D gene uncertain. V gave up 4 bases and J gave up 0 bases, with 12 bases separating them. CDR3 length equals 15 residues. The germline CDR1 and CDR2 sequences are SGHTA and FQGNSA. The CDR3 region is CASSYQEAPNYGYTF. CDR3 coding DNA: TGTGCCAGCAGCTACCAGGAGGCACCTAACTATGGCTACACCTTC. The full variable domain, its missing parts supplied by reference TRBV7-2 and TRBJ1-2, is GAGVSQSPSNKVTEKGKDVELRCDPISGHTALYWYRQSLGQGLEFLIYFQGNSAPDKSGLPSDRFSAERTGGSVSTLTIQRTQQEDSAVYLCASSYQEAPNYGYTFGSGTRLTVV.

The chain carries TRBV7-2 and TRBJ1-2; 9 bases fit TRBD1. CDR1 and CDR2 (germline): SGHTA, FQGNSA. The CDR3 is 14 residues long. The V segment lost 5 bases and the J segment 5 bases; nucleotides outside the gene matches: 6. In DNA form, the CDR3 reads TGTGCCAGCAGCCCCCGGACAGGGGTTTATGGCTACACCTTC. Translating it yields CASSPRTGVYGYTF.

The rearrangement joins TRBV30 to TRBJ2-7, with D unresolved. This CDR3 spans 12 amino acids. The germline V gene encodes CDR1 GTSNPN and CDR2 SVGIG (reference sequence). The V and J ends lost 1 base and 3 bases respectively, with 7 bases between them. The CDR3, as DNA: TGTGCCTGGAGTGATGACAACTACGAGCAGTACTTC. Amino acid sequence: CAWSDDNYEQYF.

This chain connects TRBV27 to TRBJ2-7; D possibly corresponds to TRBD2 (7 bases). CDR3 size: 13 residues. V was trimmed by 6 bases and J by 9 bases, leaving 18 bases between them. CDR1 MNHEY and CDR2 SMNVEV come from the germline V gene (reference sequence). CDR3 sequence reads: CASSPLQGGGQYF. In DNA form, the CDR3 reads TGTGCCAGCAGCCCTCTACAGGGCGGGGGGCAGTACTTC.

The rearrangement joins TRBV7-2 to TRBJ2-7; 12 bases map to TRBD2. V lost 0 bases and J lost 5; bases outside the gene matches: 8. Germline V gene sequence: CDR1 SGHTA, CDR2 FQGNSA. The CDR3 extends over 17 amino acids. The CDR3 reads CASSLAGLAGGPDEQYF. CDR3 nucleotide sequence: TGTGCCAGCAGCTTAGCGGGTCTAGCGGGGGGGCCGGACGAGCAGTACTTC.